Detailed here is one T cell receptor beta chain. What it binds is unknown. This entry is derived from a study of OX40 agonist ivuxolimab in advanced cancers. Study details: Each patient was given ivuxolimab into a vein every 2 weeks, at 0.01 to 10 mg/kg.

Systemic immunosuppression or autoimmune disease history was grounds to exclude patients. The method was immunoSEQ multiplex PCR; TCRdb's version includes in-frame clones alone and lacks a portion of them. The sample records about 79,000 clones, roughly 86% being singletons. Study findings and constraints: Circulating CD4+ and CD8+ T cells showed clonal expansion by week 6 at 0.1 to 3.0 mg/kg.

This CDR3 has 14 residues. Trimming pared 0 bases from V and 0 bases from J, leaving 6 bases between. Germline-derived CDR1 and CDR2 are SGHRS and YFSETQ. The specimen comprised CD4+ or CD8+ T cells sorted from blood, sampled in a trial of the OX40 agonist ivuxolimab. The TCR comes from an adult with an advanced solid tumor such as melanoma, head and neck, liver or kidney cancer. The V call is TRBV5-1, the J call TRBJ1-1, with no clear D. This CDR3 is CASSLGPMNTEAFF. The CDR3 DNA reads TGCGCCAGCAGCTTGGGACCGATGAACACTGAAGCTTTCTTT.